This T cell receptor (beta chain) was documented in a study of T cell responses to AZD1222 COVID-19 vaccine. Sequencing used immunoSEQ multiplex PCR; TCRdb keeps in-frame clones, though not all of them. The table records some 120,000 clones, roughly 85% of them present only once. After removal of 8 bases from V and 5 bases from J, the junction contained 13 bases not matched to a gene. CDR3 length equals 15 residues. Germline V CDR1 and CDR2: MNHEY, SMNVEV (reference sequence). This sequence joins TRBV27 and TRBJ2-7; 9 bases line up with TRBD1. The sequence came from an adult in good health. Sequenced here: peripheral blood, sampled on day 0 of AZD1222 vaccination. As DNA, the CDR3 is TGTGCCAGCCGAACACCGGGACAGGGTGGAAACGAGCAGTACTTC. It specifies CASRTPGQGGNEQYF.